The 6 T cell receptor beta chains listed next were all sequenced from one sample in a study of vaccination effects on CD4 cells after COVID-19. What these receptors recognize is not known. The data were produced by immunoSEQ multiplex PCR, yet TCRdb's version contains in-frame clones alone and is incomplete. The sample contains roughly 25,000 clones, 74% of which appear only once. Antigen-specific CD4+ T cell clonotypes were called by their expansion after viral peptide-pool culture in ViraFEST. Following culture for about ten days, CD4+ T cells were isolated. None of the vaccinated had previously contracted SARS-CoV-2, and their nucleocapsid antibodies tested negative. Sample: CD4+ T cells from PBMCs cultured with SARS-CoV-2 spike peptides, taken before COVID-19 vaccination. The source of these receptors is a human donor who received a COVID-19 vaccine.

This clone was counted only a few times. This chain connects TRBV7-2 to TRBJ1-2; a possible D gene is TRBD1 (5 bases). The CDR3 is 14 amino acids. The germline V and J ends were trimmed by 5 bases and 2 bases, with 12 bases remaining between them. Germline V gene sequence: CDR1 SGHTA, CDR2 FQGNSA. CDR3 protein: CASSGGTLNYGYTF. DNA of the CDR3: TGTGCCAGCAGCGGAGGGACTCTCAACTATGGCTACACCTTC.

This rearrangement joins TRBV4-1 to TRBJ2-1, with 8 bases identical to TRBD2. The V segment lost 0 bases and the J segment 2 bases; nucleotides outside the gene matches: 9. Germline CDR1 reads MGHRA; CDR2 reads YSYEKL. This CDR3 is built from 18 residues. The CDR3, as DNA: TGCGCCAGCAGCCAAGAGAGGAACAGCGGGGGAACCTACAATGAGCAGTTCTTC. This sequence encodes CASSQERNSGGTYNEQFF.

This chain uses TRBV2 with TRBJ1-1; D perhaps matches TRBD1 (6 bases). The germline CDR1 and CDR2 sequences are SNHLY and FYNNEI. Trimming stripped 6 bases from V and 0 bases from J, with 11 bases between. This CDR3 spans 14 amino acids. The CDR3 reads CASRKQGMNTEAFF. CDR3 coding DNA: TGTGCCAGCAGGAAACAGGGTATGAACACTGAAGCTTTCTTT.

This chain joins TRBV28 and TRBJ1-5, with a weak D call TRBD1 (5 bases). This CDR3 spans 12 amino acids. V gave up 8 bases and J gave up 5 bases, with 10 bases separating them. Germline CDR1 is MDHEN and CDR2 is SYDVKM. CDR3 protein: CASGGGDQPQHF. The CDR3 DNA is TGTGCCAGCGGGGGGGGTGATCAGCCCCAGCATTTT.

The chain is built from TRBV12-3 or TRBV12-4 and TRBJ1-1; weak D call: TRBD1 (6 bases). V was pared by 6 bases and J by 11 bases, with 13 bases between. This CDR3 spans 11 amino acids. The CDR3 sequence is CASSKQGRAFF. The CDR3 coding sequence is TGTGCCAGCAGCAAACAGGGTCGGGCTTTCTTT.

CDR3 sequence (DNA): TGTGCCAGCAGTGCCCGTCGACAGAGAACCTATGGCTACACCTTC. Translating gives CASSARRQRTYGYTF. J is TRBJ1-2 and V is TRBV28, with a tentative D call TRBD1 (5 bases). The germline gives CDR1 MDHEN, CDR2 SYDVKM. Trimming removed 5 bases from V and 4 bases from J, with 17 bases in between. This CDR3 has 15 amino acids.